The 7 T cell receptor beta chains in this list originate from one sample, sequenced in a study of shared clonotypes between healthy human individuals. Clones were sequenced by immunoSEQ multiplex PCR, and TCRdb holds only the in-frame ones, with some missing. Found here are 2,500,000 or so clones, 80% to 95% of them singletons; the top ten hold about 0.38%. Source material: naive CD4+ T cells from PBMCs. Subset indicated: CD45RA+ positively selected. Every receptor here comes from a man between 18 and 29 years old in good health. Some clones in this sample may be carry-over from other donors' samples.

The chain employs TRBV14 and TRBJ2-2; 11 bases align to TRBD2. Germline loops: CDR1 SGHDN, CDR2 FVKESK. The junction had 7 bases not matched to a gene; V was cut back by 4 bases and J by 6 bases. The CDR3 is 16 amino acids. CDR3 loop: CASSPTSGSGAGELFF. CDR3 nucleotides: TGTGCCAGCAGCCCCACTAGCGGGAGTGGGGCCGGGGAGCTGTTTTTT.

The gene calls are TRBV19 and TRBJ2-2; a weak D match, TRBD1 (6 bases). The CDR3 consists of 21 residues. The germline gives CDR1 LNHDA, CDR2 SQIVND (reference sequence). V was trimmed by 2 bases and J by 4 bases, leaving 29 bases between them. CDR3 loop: CASSIPLWKTGSDRLTGELFF. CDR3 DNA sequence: TGTGCCAGTAGTATACCCCTCTGGAAGACAGGATCGGACCGACTCACCGGGGAGCTGTTTTTT.

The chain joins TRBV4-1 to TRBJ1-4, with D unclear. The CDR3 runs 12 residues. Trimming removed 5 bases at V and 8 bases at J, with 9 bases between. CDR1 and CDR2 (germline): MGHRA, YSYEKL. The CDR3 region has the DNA TGCGCCAGCAGCTACCGTCGGGAAAAACTGTTTTTT. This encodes CASSYRREKLFF.

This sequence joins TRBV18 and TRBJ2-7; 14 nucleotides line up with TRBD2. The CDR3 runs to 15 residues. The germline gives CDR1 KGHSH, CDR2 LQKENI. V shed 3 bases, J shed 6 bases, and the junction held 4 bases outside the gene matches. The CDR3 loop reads CASSPGLAGEIEQYF. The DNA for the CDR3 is TGTGCCAGCTCACCGGGACTAGCGGGAGAAATCGAGCAGTACTTC.

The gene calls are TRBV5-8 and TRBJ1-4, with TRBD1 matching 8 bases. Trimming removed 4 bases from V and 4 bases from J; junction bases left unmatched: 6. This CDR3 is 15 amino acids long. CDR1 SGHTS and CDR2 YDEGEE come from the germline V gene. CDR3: CASSLGQGDNEKLFF. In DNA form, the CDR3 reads TGTGCCAGCAGCCTAGGACAGGGTGATAATGAAAAACTGTTTTTT.

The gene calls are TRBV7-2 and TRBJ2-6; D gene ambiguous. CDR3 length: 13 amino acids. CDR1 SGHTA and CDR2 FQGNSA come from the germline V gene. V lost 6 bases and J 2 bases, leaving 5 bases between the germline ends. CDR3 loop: CASSVAGANVLTF. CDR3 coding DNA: TGTGCCAGCAGTGTTGCTGGGGCCAACGTCCTGACTTTC.

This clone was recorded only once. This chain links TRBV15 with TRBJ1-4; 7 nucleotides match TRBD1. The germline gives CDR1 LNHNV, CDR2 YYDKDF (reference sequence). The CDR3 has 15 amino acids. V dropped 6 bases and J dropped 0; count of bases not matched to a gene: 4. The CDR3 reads CATRVGTATNEKLFF. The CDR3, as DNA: TGTGCCACCAGGGTTGGGACAGCAACTAATGAAAAACTGTTTTTT.